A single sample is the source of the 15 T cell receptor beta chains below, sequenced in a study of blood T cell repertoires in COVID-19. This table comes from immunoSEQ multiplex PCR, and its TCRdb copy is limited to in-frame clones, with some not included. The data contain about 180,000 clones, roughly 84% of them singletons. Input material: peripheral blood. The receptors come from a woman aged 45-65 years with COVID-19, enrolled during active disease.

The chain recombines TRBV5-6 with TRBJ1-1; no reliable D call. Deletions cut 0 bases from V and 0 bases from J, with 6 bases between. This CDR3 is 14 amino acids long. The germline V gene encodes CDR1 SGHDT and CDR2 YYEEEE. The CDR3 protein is CASSLAPLNTEAFF. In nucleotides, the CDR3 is TGTGCCAGCAGCTTGGCCCCGTTGAACACTGAAGCTTTCTTT.

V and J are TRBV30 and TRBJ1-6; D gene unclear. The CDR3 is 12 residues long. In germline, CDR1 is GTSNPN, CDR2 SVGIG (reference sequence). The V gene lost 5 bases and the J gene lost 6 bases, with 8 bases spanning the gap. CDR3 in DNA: TGTGCCTGGTTGACACTTAATTCACCCCTCCACTTT. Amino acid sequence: CAWLTLNSPLHF.

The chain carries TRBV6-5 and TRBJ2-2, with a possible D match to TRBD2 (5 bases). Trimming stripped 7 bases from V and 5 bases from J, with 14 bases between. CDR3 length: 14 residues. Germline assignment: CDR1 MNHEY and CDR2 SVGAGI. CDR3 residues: CASTDPRGTGELFF. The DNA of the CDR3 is TGTGCCAGCACCGACCCCCGGGGAACCGGGGAGCTGTTTTTT.

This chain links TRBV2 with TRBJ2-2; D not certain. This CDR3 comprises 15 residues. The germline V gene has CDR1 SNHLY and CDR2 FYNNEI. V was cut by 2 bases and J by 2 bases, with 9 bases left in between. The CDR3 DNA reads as TGTGCCAGCAGTGAATTCGAAGCTAACACCGGGGAGCTGTTTTTT. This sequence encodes CASSEFEANTGELFF.

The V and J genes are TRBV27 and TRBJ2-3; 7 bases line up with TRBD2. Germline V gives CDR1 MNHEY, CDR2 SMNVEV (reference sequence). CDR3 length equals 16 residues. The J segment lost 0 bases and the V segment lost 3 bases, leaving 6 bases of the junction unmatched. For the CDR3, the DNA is TGTGCCAGCAGTTTGGGCGCGGGGGTTAGCACAGATACGCAGTATTTT. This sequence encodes CASSLGAGVSTDTQYF.

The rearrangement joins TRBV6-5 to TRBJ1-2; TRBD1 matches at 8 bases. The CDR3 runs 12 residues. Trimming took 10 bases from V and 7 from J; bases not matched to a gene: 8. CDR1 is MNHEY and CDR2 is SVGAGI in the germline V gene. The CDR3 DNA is TGTGCCATACGTCAGGGGGCGGGTGGCTACACCTTC. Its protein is CAIRQGAGGYTF.

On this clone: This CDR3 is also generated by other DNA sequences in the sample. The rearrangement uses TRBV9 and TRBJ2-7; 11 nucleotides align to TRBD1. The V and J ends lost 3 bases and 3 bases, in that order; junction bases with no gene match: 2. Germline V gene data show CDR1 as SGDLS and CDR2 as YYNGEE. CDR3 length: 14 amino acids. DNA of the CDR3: TGTGCCAGCAGCGCAGGGACAGGGGGCTACGAGCAGTACTTC. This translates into CASSAGTGGYEQYF.

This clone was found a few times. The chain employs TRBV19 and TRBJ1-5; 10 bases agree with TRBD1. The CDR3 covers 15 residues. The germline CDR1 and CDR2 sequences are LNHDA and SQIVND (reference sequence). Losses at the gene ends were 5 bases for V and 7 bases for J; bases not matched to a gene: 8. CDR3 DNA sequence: TGTGCCAGTAGTCTCCGGGACAGGGGAGGGCAGCCCCAGCATTTT. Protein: CASSLRDRGGQPQHF.

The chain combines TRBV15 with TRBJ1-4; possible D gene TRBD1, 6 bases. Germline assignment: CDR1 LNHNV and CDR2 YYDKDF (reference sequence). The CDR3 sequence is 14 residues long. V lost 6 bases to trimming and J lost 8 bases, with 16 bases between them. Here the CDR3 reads CATRWTAQTEKLFF. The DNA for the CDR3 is TGTGCCACCAGGTGGACAGCACAGACCGAAAAACTGTTTTTT.

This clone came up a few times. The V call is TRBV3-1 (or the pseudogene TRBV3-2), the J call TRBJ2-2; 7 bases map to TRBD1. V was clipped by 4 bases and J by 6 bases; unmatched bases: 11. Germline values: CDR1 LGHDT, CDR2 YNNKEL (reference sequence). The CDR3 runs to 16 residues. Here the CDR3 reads CASSPTGTVGPGELFF. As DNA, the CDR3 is TGTGCCAGCAGCCCGACCGGGACAGTAGGACCCGGGGAGCTGTTTTTT.

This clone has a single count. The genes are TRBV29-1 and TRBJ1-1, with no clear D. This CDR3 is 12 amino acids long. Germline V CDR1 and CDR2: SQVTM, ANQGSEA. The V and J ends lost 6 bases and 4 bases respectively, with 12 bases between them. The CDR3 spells CSVGEEGTEAFF. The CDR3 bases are TGCAGCGTAGGCGAGGAGGGCACTGAAGCTTTCTTT.

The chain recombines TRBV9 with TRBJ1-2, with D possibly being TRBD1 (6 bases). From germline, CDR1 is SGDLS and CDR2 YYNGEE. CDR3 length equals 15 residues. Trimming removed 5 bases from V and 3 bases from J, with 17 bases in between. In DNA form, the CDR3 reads TGTGCCAGCAGAAAACCAGCAGGGGACGACTATGGCTACACCTTC. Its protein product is CASRKPAGDDYGYTF.

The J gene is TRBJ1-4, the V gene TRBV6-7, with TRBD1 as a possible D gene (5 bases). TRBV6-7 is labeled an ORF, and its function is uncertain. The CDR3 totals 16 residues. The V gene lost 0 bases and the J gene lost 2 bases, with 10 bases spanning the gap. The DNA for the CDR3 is TGTGCCAGCAGTTACTCATGGGGGGGGACTAATGAAAAACTGTTTTTT. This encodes CASSYSWGGTNEKLFF.

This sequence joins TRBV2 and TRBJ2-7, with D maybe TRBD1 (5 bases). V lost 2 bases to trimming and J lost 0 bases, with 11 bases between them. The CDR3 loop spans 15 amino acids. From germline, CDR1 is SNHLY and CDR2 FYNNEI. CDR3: CASSEFPGRSYEQYF. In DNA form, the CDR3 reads TGTGCCAGCAGTGAATTTCCAGGGCGCTCCTACGAGCAGTACTTC.

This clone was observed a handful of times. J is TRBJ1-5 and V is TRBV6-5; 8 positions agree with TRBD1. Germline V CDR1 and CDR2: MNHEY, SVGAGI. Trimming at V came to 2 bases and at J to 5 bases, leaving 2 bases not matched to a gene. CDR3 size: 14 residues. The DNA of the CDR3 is TGTGCCAGCAGTTACGTACAGGGGGATCAGCCCCAGCATTTT. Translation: CASSYVQGDQPQHF.